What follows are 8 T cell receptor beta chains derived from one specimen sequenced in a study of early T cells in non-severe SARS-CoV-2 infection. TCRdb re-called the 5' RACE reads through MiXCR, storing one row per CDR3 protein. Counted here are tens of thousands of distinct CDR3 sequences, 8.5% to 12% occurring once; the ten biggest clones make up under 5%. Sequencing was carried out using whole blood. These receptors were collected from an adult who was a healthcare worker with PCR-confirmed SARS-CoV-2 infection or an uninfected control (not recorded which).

This chain's CDR3 is CASGPDRGREKLFF. The CDR3 DNA reads TGTGCTAGTGGTCCTGACAGGGGGCGGGAAAAACTGTTTTTT. The chain links TRBV12-5 to TRBJ1-4, with TRBD1 matching over 10 bases. Germline assignment: CDR1 LGHNT and CDR2 FRNRAP. The CDR3 loop spans 14 amino acids. The J segment lost 8 bases and the V segment lost 5 bases, leaving 5 bases of the junction unmatched.

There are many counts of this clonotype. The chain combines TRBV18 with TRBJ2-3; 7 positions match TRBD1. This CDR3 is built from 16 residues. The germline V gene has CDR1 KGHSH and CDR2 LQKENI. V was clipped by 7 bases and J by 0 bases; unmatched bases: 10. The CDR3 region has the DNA TGTGCCAGCTACGAAAACAGGGGCTGGAGCACAGATACGCAGTATTTT. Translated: CASYENRGWSTDTQYF.

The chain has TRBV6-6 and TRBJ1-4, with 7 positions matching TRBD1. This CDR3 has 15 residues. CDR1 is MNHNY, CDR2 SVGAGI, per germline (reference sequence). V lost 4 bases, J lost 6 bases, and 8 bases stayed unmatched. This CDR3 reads CASSSTGGQHEKLFF. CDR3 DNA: TGTGCCAGCAGTTCCACGGGGGGACAGCATGAAAAACTGTTTTTT.

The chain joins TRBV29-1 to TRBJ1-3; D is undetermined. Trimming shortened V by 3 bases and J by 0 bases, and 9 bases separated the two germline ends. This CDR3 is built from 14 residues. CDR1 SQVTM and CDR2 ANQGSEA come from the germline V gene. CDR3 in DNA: TGCAGCGTTGAGGAGGACTACTCTGGAAACACCATATATTTT. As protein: CSVEEDYSGNTIYF.

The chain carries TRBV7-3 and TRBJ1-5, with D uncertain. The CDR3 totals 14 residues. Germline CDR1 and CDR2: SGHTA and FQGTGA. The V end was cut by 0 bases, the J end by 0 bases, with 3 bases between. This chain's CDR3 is CASSLTPSNQPQHF. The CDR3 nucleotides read TGTGCCAGCAGCTTAACCCCTAGCAATCAGCCCCAGCATTTT.

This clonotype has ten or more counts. CDR3 amino acids: CASRDSPALSSYNEQFF. In DNA, the CDR3 is TGTGCCAGCAGGGACTCCCCAGCGCTCAGCTCCTACAATGAGCAGTTCTTC. The V call is TRBV7-8, the J call TRBJ2-1; the D gene is possibly TRBD2 (5 bases). Trimming removed 6 bases at V and 0 bases at J, with 18 bases between. CDR1 and CDR2 (germline): SGHVS, FQNEAQ. This CDR3 has 17 amino acids.

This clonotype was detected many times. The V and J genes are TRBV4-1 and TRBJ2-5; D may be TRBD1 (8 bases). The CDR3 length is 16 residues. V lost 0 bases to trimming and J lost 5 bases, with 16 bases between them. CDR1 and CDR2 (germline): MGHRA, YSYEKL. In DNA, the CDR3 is TGCGCCAGCAGCCAAGATCCCGGACAGGGAGGGGAGACCCAGTACTTC. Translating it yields CASSQDPGQGGETQYF.

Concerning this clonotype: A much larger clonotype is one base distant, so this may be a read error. The CDR3 DNA follows: TGTGCCTGGATTAAGGGACGACAAAATTCCTACGAGCAGTACTTC. Translated: CAWIKGRQNSYEQYF. The chain carries TRBV30 and TRBJ2-7; tentatively, D is TRBD1 or TRBD2 (5 bases each). Trimming shortened V by 4 bases and J by 1 base, and 17 bases separated the two germline ends. This CDR3 has 15 residues. Germline CDR1 is GTSNPN and CDR2 is SVGIG (reference sequence). The full variable domain, completed using reference TRBV30 and TRBJ2-7, is SQTIHQWPATLVQPVGSPLSLECTVEGTSNPNLYWYRQAAGRGLQLLFYSVGIGQISSEVPQNLSASRPQDRQFILSSKKLLLSDSGFYLCAWIKGRQNSYEQYFGPGTRLTVT.